These T cell receptor beta chains were read from a single sample in a study of blood T cell repertoires in COVID-19. Data came from immunoSEQ multiplex PCR; TCRdb stores just in-frame clones and leaves some out. Counted here are some 98,000 clones, 82% occurring once; the ten biggest clones make up roughly a tenth. Sequenced input: peripheral blood. The receptor set was obtained from a man between 65 and 85 years old with active or convalescent COVID-19. CDR3s include the opening cysteine and the closing phenylalanine or tryptophan. D genes are given only for firm matches. A row's size may be missing; if present it is once, few, many or a size class.

D gene	V gene	clone size	J gene	CDR3 protein	CDR3 DNA
TRBD2	TRBV18	NA	TRBJ2-4	CASSQGLDRYIQYF	TGTGCCAGCTCACAGGGACTAGATAGGTACATTCAGTACTTC
TRBD1	TRBV11-2	NA	TRBJ2-2	CASSLDYRTGGTGELFF	TGTGCCAGCAGCTTAGATTACAGGACAGGCGGCACCGGGGAGCTGTTTTTT
TRBD2	TRBV2	NA	TRBJ2-7	CATRVRGGDYEQYF	TGTGCCACCAGGGTTCGGGGGGGGGACTACGAGCAGTACTTC
NA	TRBV25-1	NA	TRBJ1-2	CAKRNQTGYYGYTF	TGTGCCAAACGTAACCAAACAGGATACTATGGCTACACCTTC
NA	TRBV2	NA	TRBJ1-6	CASSEQASGNSPLHF	TGTGCCAGCAGTGAACAGGCGTCAGGGAATTCACCCCTCCACTTT
NA	TRBV21-1	NA	TRBJ2-7	CASSKGLAGEQYF	TGTGCCAGCAGCAAAGGGCTAGCGGGAGAGCAGTACTTC
NA	TRBV5-8	NA	TRBJ2-7	CASSPDYAYEQYF	TGTGCCAGCAGCCCGGACTATGCCTACGAGCAGTACTTC
NA	TRBV5-4	NA	TRBJ1-4	CASSRGGTGEKLFF	TGTGCCAGCAGTCGCGGGGGGACGGGTGAAAAACTGTTTTTT
NA	TRBV18	NA	TRBJ2-5	CASSRDRHQETQYF	TGTGCCAGCTCTCGCGACAGGCACCAAGAGACCCAGTACTTC
NA	TRBV5-1	few	TRBJ2-7	CASSATGMEYEQYF	TGCGCCAGCAGCGCCACAGGGATGGAGTACGAGCAGTACTTC
TRBD1	TRBV10-3	few	TRBJ2-7	CAISISGTGVEQYF	TGTGCCATCAGTATTTCCGGGACAGGGGTCGAGCAGTACTTC
NA	TRBV10-1	NA	TRBJ2-7	CASSESIRSPYEQYF	TGCGCCAGCAGTGAGTCAATCCGGAGCCCCTACGAGCAGTACTTC
NA	TRBV9	NA	TRBJ2-1	CASSVVANSYNEQFF	TGTGCCAGCAGCGTAGTAGCCAACTCCTACAATGAGCAGTTCTTC
TRBD2	TRBV3-1/TRBV3-2	NA	TRBJ2-2	CASSLFTGGATGELFF	TGTGCCAGCAGCCTTTTTACGGGGGGGGCCACCGGGGAGCTGTTTTTT
TRBD1	TRBV7-8	NA	TRBJ1-6	CASSLAGGFSPLHF	TGTGCCAGCAGCTTAGCAGGGGGCTTTTCACCCCTCCACTTT
TRBD1	TRBV3-1/TRBV3-2	NA	TRBJ1-1	CASSQAGTVLNTEAFF	TGTGCCAGCAGCCAAGCAGGGACAGTCCTGAACACTGAAGCTTTCTTT
NA	TRBV19	NA	TRBJ1-6	CASSMQGYNSPLHF	TGTGCCAGTAGTATGCAGGGGTATAATTCACCCCTCCACTTT
NA	TRBV6-6	few	TRBJ1-1	CASSYPEMNTEAFF	TGTGCCAGCAGTTATCCGGAGATGAACACTGAAGCTTTCTTT
NA	TRBV11-3	once	TRBJ2-1	CASSLGAGPYNEQFF	TGTGCCAGCAGCTTAGGGGCAGGTCCCTACAATGAGCAGTTCTTC
TRBD1	TRBV29-1	NA	TRBJ1-1	CSVAGTGGENTEAFF	TGCAGCGTTGCCGGGACAGGGGGCGAAAACACTGAAGCTTTCTTT
NA	TRBV5-8	NA	TRBJ2-1	CASSLTVLRGQFF	TGTGCCAGCAGCTTGACAGTTCTACGGGGGCAGTTCTTC
NA	TRBV11-3	once	TRBJ2-1	CASSPLVGLSSYNEQFF	TGTGCCAGCAGCCCGCTCGTGGGGCTGAGCTCCTACAATGAGCAGTTCTTC
TRBD1	TRBV7-9	NA	TRBJ2-7	CASSPGQFKQYF	TGTGCCAGCAGCCCGGGACAGTTTAAGCAGTACTTC
TRBD1	TRBV2	NA	TRBJ1-5	CASRMDRGQGQPQHF	TGTGCCAGCAGGATGGACAGGGGGCAGGGGCAGCCCCAGCATTTT
TRBD1	TRBV5-5	NA	TRBJ2-1	CASSFGTGDNEQFF	TGTGCCAGCAGCTTTGGGACAGGGGACAATGAGCAGTTCTTC
NA	TRBV30	NA	TRBJ1-2	CAWTRGSYGYTF	TGTGCCTGGACCCGGGGTTCTTATGGCTACACCTTC
TRBD1	TRBV6-2/TRBV6-3	NA	TRBJ2-7	CASSGGGQGGLSYEQYF	TGTGCCAGCAGTGGCGGGGGACAGGGCGGTCTCTCCTACGAGCAGTACTTC
NA	TRBV5-8	NA	TRBJ1-4	CASSLLIETGDEKLFF	TGTGCCAGCAGTTTGCTGATAGAGACCGGGGATGAAAAACTGTTTTTT
NA	TRBV3-1/TRBV3-2	NA	TRBJ1-1	CASSQFQDSSTEAFF	TGTGCCAGCAGCCAATTCCAGGACAGCTCCACTGAAGCTTTCTTT
TRBD1	TRBV4-1	NA	TRBJ2-7	CASSQGPGQGPSEQYF	TGCGCCAGCAGCCAAGGCCCGGGACAGGGACCGTCGGAGCAGTACTTC
TRBD2	TRBV10-1	NA	TRBJ2-1	CASSEYRGGGQYNEQFF	TGCGCCAGCAGTGAGTACCGTGGCGGGGGTCAGTACAATGAGCAGTTCTTC
TRBD1	TRBV12-5	NA	TRBJ1-2	CASGLRDSAGGYTF	TGTGCTAGTGGGCTCCGGGACAGTGCCGGGGGCTACACCTTC
NA	TRBV18	NA	TRBJ2-1	CASSWGVYNEQFF	TGTGCCAGCTCATGGGGGGTTTACAATGAGCAGTTCTTC
NA	TRBV2	NA	TRBJ2-1	CASSSDNEQFF	TGTGCCAGCAGTTCAGACAATGAGCAGTTCTTC
NA	TRBV6-5	NA	TRBJ2-3	CASKRQETDTQYF	TGTGCCAGCAAGAGACAAGAAACAGATACGCAGTATTTT
TRBD1	TRBV11-2	NA	TRBJ1-1	CASITGQGDWDTEAFF	TGTGCCAGCATCACCGGACAGGGCGATTGGGACACTGAAGCTTTCTTT
NA	TRBV19	NA	TRBJ2-3	CASSNTRGTQYF	TGTGCCAGTAGTAACACACGAGGTACGCAGTATTTT
NA	TRBV10-2	NA	TRBJ1-1	CASAHQALGEAFF	TGCGCCAGCGCCCATCAGGCCTTGGGTGAAGCTTTCTTT
NA	TRBV11-1	NA	TRBJ2-7	CASSLGHSTSYEQYF	TGTGCCAGCAGCTTAGGACATTCGACCTCCTACGAGCAGTACTTC
NA	TRBV9	NA	TRBJ1-4	CASSVGARDEKLFF	TGTGCCAGCAGCGTAGGAGCCCGGGATGAAAAACTGTTTTTT
TRBD2	TRBV7-6	NA	TRBJ2-1	CASSELAGAYNEQFF	TGTGCCAGCAGCGAACTAGCGGGGGCTTACAATGAGCAGTTCTTC
NA	TRBV4-3	NA	TRBJ1-4	CASSQERGFEKLFF	TGCGCCAGCAGCCAGGAAAGGGGATTTGAAAAACTGTTTTTT
NA	TRBV6-2/TRBV6-3	NA	TRBJ1-1	CASSPLQGVTEAFF	TGTGCCAGCAGTCCCTTACAGGGTGTCACTGAAGCTTTCTTT
NA	TRBV7-8	NA	TRBJ2-1	CASSSFNEQFF	TGTGCCAGCAGCTCGTTCAATGAGCAGTTCTTC
TRBD1	TRBV7-2	NA	TRBJ2-3	CASSLVRTGADTQYF	TGTGCCAGCAGCTTAGTGAGGACAGGGGCAGATACGCAGTATTTT